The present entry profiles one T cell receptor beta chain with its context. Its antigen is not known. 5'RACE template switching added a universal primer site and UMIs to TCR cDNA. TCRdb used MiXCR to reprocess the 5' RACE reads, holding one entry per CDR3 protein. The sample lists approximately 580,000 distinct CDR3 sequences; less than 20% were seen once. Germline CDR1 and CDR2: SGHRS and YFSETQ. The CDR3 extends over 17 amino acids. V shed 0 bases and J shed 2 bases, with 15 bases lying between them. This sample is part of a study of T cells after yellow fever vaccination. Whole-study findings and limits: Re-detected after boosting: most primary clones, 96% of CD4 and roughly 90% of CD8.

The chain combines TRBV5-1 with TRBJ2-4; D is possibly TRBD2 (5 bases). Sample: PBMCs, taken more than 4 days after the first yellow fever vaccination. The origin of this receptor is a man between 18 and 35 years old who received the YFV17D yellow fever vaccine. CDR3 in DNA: TGCGCCAGCAGCTTGGATTATACGGGGATTCCCAAAAACATTCAGTACTTC. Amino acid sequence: CASSLDYTGIPKNIQYF.